This is a list of T cell receptor beta chains from one sample in a study of blood T cell repertoires in COVID-19. Sequencing was performed with immunoSEQ multiplex PCR; in TCRdb, only in-frame clones are kept and a portion is missing. The sample holds about 200,000 clones, approximately 80% seen once. Sequenced: peripheral blood. Receptor source: a human donor in a cohort sampled during active COVID-19. Each CDR3 is given with its conserved first and last residue. The D gene is left open where the match is weak. Clone size is shown for a subset of rows, as once, few, many or a class of expanded clone.

>NA|TRBD2|TRBV25-1|TRBJ2-3|14
CASSALAGTDTQYF
TGTGCCAGCAGTGCGCTAGCGGGCACAGATACGCAGTATTTT
>few|NA|TRBV6-4|TRBJ2-1|17
CASSGGPRFAGSNEQFF
TGTGCCAGCAGTGGGGGCCCCAGGTTCGCGGGGAGCAATGAGCAGTTCTTC
>NA|NA|TRBV5-6|TRBJ1-2|14
CASSLGLFNYGYTF
TGTGCCAGCAGCTTGGGTCTGTTTAACTATGGCTACACCTTC
>few|TRBD2|TRBV19|TRBJ2-1|15
CASSSSGGAFDEQFF
TGTGCCAGTAGTTCAAGCGGGGGGGCGTTCGATGAGCAGTTCTTC
>NA|TRBD2|TRBV5-1|TRBJ2-7|13
CASSSGGGYEQYF
TGCGCCAGCAGCTCCGGCGGGGGCTACGAGCAGTACTTC
>NA|NA|TRBV3-1/TRBV3-2|TRBJ2-5|14
CASSLTSLPKTQYF
TGTGCCAGCAGCCTAACTAGCCTACCCAAGACCCAGTACTTC
>many|TRBD1|TRBV6-1|TRBJ2-1|15
CASSEPGQDRNEQFF
TGTGCCAGCAGTGAACCGGGACAGGATCGAAATGAGCAGTTCTTC
>NA|TRBD1|TRBV10-3|TRBJ1-1|15
CATQRQGLLFTEAFF
TGTGCCACCCAGAGACAGGGCCTTTTGTTCACTGAAGCTTTCTTT
>few|TRBD1|TRBV23-1|TRBJ1-2|13
CASSQGTEYGYTF
TGCGCCAGCAGTCAAGGGACAGAGTACGGCTACACCTTC
>NA|NA|TRBV6-4|TRBJ2-7|13
CASSEEASYEQYF
TGTGCCAGCAGTGAGGAAGCGTCCTACGAGCAGTACTTC
>many|TRBD2|TRBV7-9|TRBJ2-2|17
CASSLASASGYTGELFF
TGTGCCAGCAGCTTAGCGTCCGCTAGCGGGTACACCGGGGAGCTGTTTTTT
>NA|NA|TRBV28|TRBJ1-6|14
CASSFFEEGSPLHF
TGTGCCAGCAGTTTCTTTGAGGAGGGTTCACCCCTCCACTTT
>NA|NA|TRBV7-9|TRBJ2-3|17
CASSLAVRRPSTDTQYF
TGTGCCAGCAGCTTAGCGGTAAGGCGGCCCAGCACAGATACGCAGTATTTT
>NA|NA|TRBV6-2/TRBV6-3|TRBJ1-2|14
CASSFTGVLYGYTF
TGTGCCAGCAGTTTCACAGGAGTCCTCTATGGCTACACCTTC
>NA|TRBD2|TRBV24-1|TRBJ2-3|17
CATSEPSGTKTTDTQYF
TGTGCCACCAGTGAGCCCTCCGGGACTAAGACTACAGATACGCAGTATTTT
>NA|NA|TRBV6-5|TRBJ1-1|15
CASSLEGGITTEAFF
TGTGCCAGCAGTCTGGAGGGAGGGATAACTACTGAAGCTTTCTTT
>few|NA|TRBV11-2|TRBJ2-2|14
CASSLLRSTGELFF
TGTGCCAGCAGCTTACTTCGGAGCACCGGGGAGCTGTTTTTT
>NA|TRBD1|TRBV18|TRBJ2-7|15
CASSPGTGESYEQYF
TGTGCCAGCTCACCCGGGACAGGGGAATCCTACGAGCAGTACTTC
>NA|TRBD1|TRBV3-1/TRBV3-2|TRBJ2-5|16
CASSQQSGTGKETQYF
TGTGCCAGCAGCCAACAATCCGGGACAGGGAAAGAGACCCAGTACTTC
>once|TRBD2|TRBV7-3|TRBJ2-3|15
CASSPGGMSTDTQYF
TGTGCCAGCAGCCCGGGAGGGATGAGCACAGATACGCAGTATTTT
>once|NA|TRBV18|TRBJ1-1|14
CASSPLPTDTEAFF
TGTGCCAGCTCACCGCTACCCACAGACACTGAAGCTTTCTTT
>once|NA|TRBV4-2|TRBJ2-6|16
CASSQEGGAGANVLTF
TGTGCCAGCAGCCAAGAAGGGGGGGCTGGGGCCAACGTCCTGACTTTC
>NA|NA|TRBV20-1|TRBJ2-3|15
CSASEGPPSTDTQYF
TGCAGTGCTAGTGAGGGGCCTCCTAGCACAGATACGCAGTATTTT
>NA|NA|TRBV10-3|TRBJ1-2|13
CAISEWAGYGYTF
TGTGCCATCAGTGAGTGGGCAGGCTATGGCTACACCTTC
>NA|TRBD2|TRBV3-1/TRBV3-2|TRBJ2-5|16
CASSSGLAGGPETQYF
TGTGCCAGCAGTTCAGGACTAGCGGGGGGGCCAGAGACCCAGTACTTC
>NA|NA|TRBV19|TRBJ1-1|13
CASSWDRGTEAFF
TGTGCCAGTAGTTGGGACCGGGGGACTGAAGCTTTCTTT
>NA|NA|TRBV5-8|TRBJ1-1|16
CASSLEAMGAYTEAFF
TGTGCCAGCAGCTTGGAGGCTATGGGGGCCTACACTGAAGCTTTCTTT
>NA|NA|TRBV30|TRBJ1-1|12
CVTNRPLTEAFF
TGTGTTACGAACAGGCCTCTCACTGAAGCTTTCTTT
>NA|NA|TRBV23-1|TRBJ2-7|13
CASSQGGTYEQYF
TGCGCCAGCAGTCAAGGGGGCACCTACGAGCAGTACTTC
>NA|TRBD1|TRBV4-2|TRBJ2-1|14
CASSPGTGRTEQFF
TGTGCCAGCAGCCCGGGGACAGGCCGAACTGAGCAGTTCTTC
>NA|NA|TRBV10-3|TRBJ1-4|15
CAAGGPGSLNEKLFF
TGTGCCGCCGGGGGGCCGGGAAGTTTAAATGAAAAACTGTTTTTT
>NA|NA|TRBV7-7|TRBJ2-7|13
CASSLVGGHEQYF
TGTGCTAGCAGCTTAGTCGGGGGGCACGAGCAGTACTTC
>NA|TRBD2|TRBV28|TRBJ2-7|11
CASRGGAEQYF
TGTGCCAGCAGGGGAGGGGCCGAGCAGTACTTC
>NA|NA|TRBV6-5|TRBJ2-7|14
CASTQLLLGDEQYF
TGTGCCAGCACCCAACTATTGCTAGGGGACGAGCAGTACTTC
>few|TRBD2|TRBV10-3|TRBJ2-5|15
CATGTLAGGQETQYF
TGTGCCACAGGGACCCTAGCGGGGGGGCAAGAGACCCAGTACTTC
>NA|NA|TRBV19|TRBJ1-5|13
CASRNSGNQPQHF
TGTGCCAGTAGGAACAGTGGCAATCAGCCCCAGCATTTT
>NA|NA|TRBV6-1|TRBJ1-3|13
CASSESREGTIYF
TGTGCCAGCAGTGAGAGCAGGGAGGGCACCATATATTTT
>NA|TRBD1|TRBV2|TRBJ1-1|11
CASRGTVEAFF
TGTGCCAGCAGGGGGACAGTAGAAGCTTTCTTT
>few|NA|TRBV19|TRBJ1-2|14
CASSMARGVQGYTF
TGTGCCAGTAGTATGGCCAGGGGAGTTCAAGGCTACACCTTC
>NA|TRBD2|TRBV19|TRBJ2-5|15
CASSLNGGGQETQYF
TGTGCCAGTTCCCTCAATGGGGGAGGGCAAGAGACCCAGTACTTC
>NA|TRBD1|TRBV7-9|TRBJ1-2|17
CASSLAHLRGRRYGYTF
TGTGCCAGCAGCTTAGCGCACCTTAGGGGGCGCCGCTATGGCTACACCTTC
>few|NA|TRBV5-1|TRBJ1-5|11
CASSSLQPQHF
TGCGCCAGCAGCTCTTTGCAGCCCCAGCATTTT
>NA|TRBD1|TRBV6-2/TRBV6-3|TRBJ2-7|13
CASSLSDRGEQYF
TGTGCCAGCAGCCTCTCTGACAGGGGTGAGCAGTACTTC